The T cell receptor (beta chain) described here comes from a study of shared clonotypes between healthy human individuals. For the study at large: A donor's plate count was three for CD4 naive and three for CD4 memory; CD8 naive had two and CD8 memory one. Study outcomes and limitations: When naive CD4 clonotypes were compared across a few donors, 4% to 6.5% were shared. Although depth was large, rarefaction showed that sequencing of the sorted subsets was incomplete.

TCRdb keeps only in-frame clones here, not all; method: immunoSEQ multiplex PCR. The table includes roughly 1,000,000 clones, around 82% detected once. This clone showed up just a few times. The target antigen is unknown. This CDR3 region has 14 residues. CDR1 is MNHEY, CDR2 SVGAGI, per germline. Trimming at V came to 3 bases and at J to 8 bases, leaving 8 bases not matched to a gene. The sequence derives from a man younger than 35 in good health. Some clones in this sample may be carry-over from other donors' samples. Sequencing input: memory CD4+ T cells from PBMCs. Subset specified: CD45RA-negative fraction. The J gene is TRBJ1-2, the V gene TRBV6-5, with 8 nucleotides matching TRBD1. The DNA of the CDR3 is TGTGCCAGCAGTTATTCGGACAGGGCTGGCGGCTACACCTTC. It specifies CASSYSDRAGGYTF.